Below are 16 T cell receptor beta chains sequenced from a single sample in a study of T cell clonality in common variable immunodeficiency. Sequencing used immunoSEQ multiplex PCR; TCRdb keeps in-frame clones, though not all of them. This sample includes some 38,000 clones with no singletons; its ten biggest clones take up 0.75% to 1%. The sequenced sample consisted of peripheral blood mononuclear cells. All receptors derive from a person aged 18 to 75 in good health.

Ten or more counts support this clone. A much larger clone lies a single base off, so this may be a read error. The CDR3 end falls 3 residues outside the read, so it is completed with the germline J gene. V usage is TRBV5-5 and J usage is TRBJ1-6; D gene uncertain. V lost 0 bases and J lost 0, with 4 bases in between. This CDR3 region has 15 residues. Germline CDR1 and CDR2: SGHKS and YYEKEE (reference sequence). CDR3 in amino acids: CASSLDSSYNSPLHF. CDR3 DNA (partial): TGTGCCAGCAGCTTGGACAGCTCCTATAATTCACCC. Full variable domain (remainder filled in from reference TRBV5-5 and TRBJ1-6): DAGVTQSPTHLIKTRGQQVTLRCSPISGHKSVSWYQQVLGQGPQFIFQYYEKEERGRGNFPDRFSARQFPNYSSELNVNALLLGDSALYLCASSLDSSYNSPLHFGNGTRLTVT.

This clone came up many times. The CDR3 end is not reached by the read, which stops 3 residues before it; the germline J gene fills it in. The chain has TRBV20-1 and TRBJ2-7; D ambiguous. V lost 5 bases, J lost 3 bases, and 8 bases lay in between. CDR3 length equals 11 residues. Germline lookup yields CDR1 DFQATT and CDR2 SNEGSKA (reference sequence). The CDR3 is CSAPQNYEQYF. Incomplete CDR3 DNA: TGCAGTGCTCCACAGAACTACGAG.

This clone was detected ten times or more. The read ends 3 residues early relative to the CDR3; the germline J gene fills the gap. This chain connects TRBV20-1 to TRBJ2-5; 8 bases are a match to TRBD2. The V gene's germline CDR1 is DFQATT and CDR2 SNEGSKA (reference sequence). V was pared by 6 bases and J by 2 bases, with 5 bases of the junction left unmatched. The CDR3 runs to 13 residues. The chain's CDR3 is CSAEREIQETQYF. The sequenced CDR3 bases are TGCAGTGCCGAGCGGGAGATACAAGAGACC.

This clone came up many times. The DNA ends 3 residues before the CDR3 does, and the rest of the CDR3 is filled in from the germline J gene. This chain uses TRBV2 with TRBJ1-6, with 9 positions matching TRBD1. V lost 4 bases and J lost 12; bases outside the gene matches: 4. The germline V gene encodes CDR1 SNHLY and CDR2 FYNNEI. The CDR3 loop spans 13 amino acids. CDR3 sequence: CASSVGQGRPLHF. The CDR3 DNA, read in part, is TGTGCCAGCAGTGTGGGACAGGGCCGACCC.

This clone was counted many times. The CDR3 end is not reached by the read, which stops 3 residues before it; the germline J gene fills it in. The V and J genes are TRBV15 and TRBJ2-4; D gene ambiguous. CDR1 is LNHNV and CDR2 is YYDKDF in the germline V gene (reference sequence). This CDR3 region has 15 residues. V lost 3 bases, J lost 1 base, and 10 bases lay in between. The chain's CDR3 is CATSSRAGAKNIQYF. The CDR3 DNA, read in part, is TGTGCCACCAGCAGCCGAGCCGGGGCCAAAAACATT.

This clone was observed at least ten times. From the germline J gene comes the end of the CDR3, since the read stops 3 residues before it. The chain employs TRBV5-4 and TRBJ2-7, with 8 bases that match TRBD2. With 2 bases clipped from V and 4 bases from J, the junction kept 8 bases outside the gene matches. Germline-derived CDR1 and CDR2 are SGHNT and YYREEE (reference sequence). The CDR3 consists of 15 residues. CDR3 DNA, as far as it was read: TGTGCCAGCAGCTTAGGGAGCGGGAGCCAATACGAG. This codes for CASSLGSGSQYE. The whole CDR3 is CASSLGSGSQYEQYF.

This clone was detected ten times or more. Partial CDR3 DNA: TGTGCCAGCAGCTCGTCCTCCCGAGCCAATCAGCCC. Translating gives CASSSSSRANQP. The CDR3 in full is CASSSSSRANQPQHF. J is TRBJ1-5 and V is TRBV7-2; no definite D call. The read is 3 residues too short to cover the CDR3 end, so that end is filled in from the germline J gene. Germline V CDR1 and CDR2: SGHTA, FQGNSA. The CDR3 length is 15 residues. The V gene lost 4 bases and the J gene lost 3 bases, with 13 bases spanning the gap.

This clone was found many times. CDR3 amino acids: CSVPGLAVDTQYF. CDR3 bases read: TGCAGCGTACCGGGACTAGCTGTAGATACG. The chain employs TRBV29-1 and TRBJ2-3; 9 bases match TRBD2. The missing CDR3 end, 3 residues past where the read stops, is filled in from the germline J gene. The length of the CDR3 is 13 residues. Trimming took 6 bases from V and 5 from J; bases not matched to a gene: 6. Germline V gene data show CDR1 as SQVTM and CDR2 as ANQGSEA.

This clone was picked up many times. Read coverage stops 3 residues before the CDR3 terminus; the germline J gene supplies the remainder. The J gene is TRBJ2-1, the V gene TRBV7-8, with D possibly matching TRBD2 (6 bases). V was cut by 2 bases and J by 5 bases, with 16 bases left in between. The CDR3 runs 16 residues. Per the germline V gene, CDR1 is SGHVS and CDR2 is FQNEAQ. The CDR3 here is CASSLRGGASDNEQFF. The CDR3 bases that were read are TGTGCCAGCAGCTTAAGAGGTGGGGCTAGCGACAATGAG.

This clone was seen ten or more times. The CDR3 goes on 3 residues after the read ends, and that part is filled in from the germline J gene. The rearrangement uses TRBV24-1 and TRBJ2-5, with TRBD1 matching over 11 bases. The CDR3 covers 16 residues. Germline values: CDR1 KGHDR, CDR2 SFDVKD. V lost 4 bases, J lost 6 bases, and 9 bases stayed unmatched. The CDR3: CATSEGGQGEGKTQYF. The sequenced part of the CDR3 DNA is TGTGCCACCAGTGAGGGGGGACAGGGGGAGGGAAAGACC.

This clone has at least ten counts. The read comes to an end 3 residues before the CDR3 does, leaving the germline J gene to fill in the end. V and J are TRBV10-3 and TRBJ2-3, with D tentatively TRBD2 (6 bases). V lost 10 bases and J 0 bases, leaving 11 bases between the germline ends. This CDR3 is built from 13 residues. Germline lookup yields CDR1 ENHRY and CDR2 SYGVKD. This chain's CDR3 is CATEGASTDTQYF. CDR3 bases read: TGTGCCACGGAGGGCGCTAGCACAGATACG.

This clone was seen at least ten times. The observed sequence ends 3 residues before the CDR3 terminus, with the missing tail filled in from the germline J gene. The rearrangement uses TRBV19 and TRBJ1-4, with TRBD1 as a possible D gene (6 bases). Germline V gene lookup returns CDR1 LNHDA and CDR2 SQIVND (reference sequence). The CDR3 extends over 17 amino acids. V was cut by 3 bases and J by 4 bases, with 18 bases left in between. The part of the CDR3 DNA that was read is TGTGCCAGTAGTATTGTCCCCTCTCACAGGGTTAATGAAAAA. Protein sequence: CASSIVPSHRVNEK. The whole CDR3 protein reads CASSIVPSHRVNEKLFF.

This clone was detected ten times or more. The junction does not match germline at one end; this may be a read error. Coverage ceases 3 residues before the CDR3 finishes, and the germline J gene fills in the end. V gene TRBV4-2 combines with J gene TRBJ1-2; TRBD1 aligns across 7 bases. This CDR3 region has 17 residues. The germline V gene encodes CDR1 LGHNA and CDR2 YNFKEQ. The CDR3 loop reads CASSQGIGGSFFYGYTF. CDR3 DNA (partial): TGCGCCAGCAGCCAAGGAATAGGGGGCTCTTTTTTTTATGGC.

The table lists this clone with many counts. The sequence runs out 3 residues before the end of the CDR3; the remainder is reconstructed from the germline J gene. This sequence joins TRBV11-1 and TRBJ2-1; 11 nucleotides line up with TRBD2. The V gene's germline CDR1 is SGHAT and CDR2 FQDESV (reference sequence). The CDR3 sequence is 15 residues long. Trimming at V came to 6 bases and at J to 8 bases, leaving 9 bases not matched to a gene. The CDR3 is CASSFTSGSRDEQFF. The DNA read from the CDR3 is TGTGCCAGCAGTTTTACTAGCGGGAGTAGGGATGAG.

This clone was found many times. The read ends 3 residues early relative to the CDR3; the germline J gene fills the gap. The rearrangement joins TRBV20-1 to TRBJ2-1, with 13 bases matching TRBD2. This CDR3 is built from 16 residues. Unmatched junction bases numbered 2, after V lost 2 bases and J lost 1 base. CDR1 and CDR2 from the germline V gene are DFQATT and SNEGSKA (reference sequence). This chain's CDR3 is CSARTSGGGSYNEQFF. The sequenced part of the CDR3 DNA is TGCAGTGCTAGAACTAGCGGGGGGGGGTCCTACAATGAG.

This clone was detected many times. The CDR3 end lies 3 residues beyond the end of the read and is filled in from the germline J gene. V and J are TRBV12-5 and TRBJ2-2; unclear D gene. This CDR3 has 17 residues. The V gene's germline CDR1 is LGHNT and CDR2 FRNRAP. Trimming pared 6 bases from V and 4 bases from J, leaving 21 bases between. The CDR3 region is CASGCLFRAQVTGELFF. The sequenced CDR3 bases are TGTGCTAGTGGGTGCCTTTTTAGGGCGCAGGTCACCGGGGAG.